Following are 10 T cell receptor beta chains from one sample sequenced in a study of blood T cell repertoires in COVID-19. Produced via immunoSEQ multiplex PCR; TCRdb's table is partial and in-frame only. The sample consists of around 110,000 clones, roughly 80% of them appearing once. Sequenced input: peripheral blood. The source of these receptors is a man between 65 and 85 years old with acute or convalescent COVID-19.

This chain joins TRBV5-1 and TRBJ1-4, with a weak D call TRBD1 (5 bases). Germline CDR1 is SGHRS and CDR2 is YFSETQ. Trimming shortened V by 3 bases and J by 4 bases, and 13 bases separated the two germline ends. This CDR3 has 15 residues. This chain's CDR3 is CASSSGDPGNEKLFF. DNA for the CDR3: TGCGCCAGCAGCTCGGGGGATCCGGGTAATGAAAAACTGTTTTTT.

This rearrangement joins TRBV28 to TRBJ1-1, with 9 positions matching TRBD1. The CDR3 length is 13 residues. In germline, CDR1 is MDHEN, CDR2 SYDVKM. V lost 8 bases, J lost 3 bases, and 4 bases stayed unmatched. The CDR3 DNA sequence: TGTGCCAGCCTTACAGGGGGCGACACTGAAGCTTTCTTT. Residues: CASLTGGDTEAFF.

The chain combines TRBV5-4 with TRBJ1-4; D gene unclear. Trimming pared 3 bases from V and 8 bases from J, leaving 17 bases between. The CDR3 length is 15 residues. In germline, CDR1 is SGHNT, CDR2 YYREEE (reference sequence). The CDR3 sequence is CASSSSSGMQEKLFF. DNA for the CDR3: TGTGCCAGCAGCTCGTCCTCGGGTATGCAGGAAAAACTGTTTTTT.

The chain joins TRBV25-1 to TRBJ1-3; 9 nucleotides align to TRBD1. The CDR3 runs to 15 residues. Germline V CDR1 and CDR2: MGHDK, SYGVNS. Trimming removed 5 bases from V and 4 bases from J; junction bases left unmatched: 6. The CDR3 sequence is CASSLRTGVGNTIYF. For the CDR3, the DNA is TGTGCCAGCAGTCTCCGGACAGGGGTCGGAAACACCATATATTTT.

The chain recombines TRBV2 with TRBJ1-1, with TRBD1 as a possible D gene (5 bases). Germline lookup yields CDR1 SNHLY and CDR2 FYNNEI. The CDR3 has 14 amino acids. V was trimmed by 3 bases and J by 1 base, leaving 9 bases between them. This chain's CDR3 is CASSDKTANTEAFF. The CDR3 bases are TGTGCCAGCAGTGACAAGACAGCGAACACTGAAGCTTTCTTT.

The CDR3 DNA follows: TGCAGCGCGCGGACAGGGCTATACGAGCAGTACTTC. Protein product: CSARTGLYEQYF. The chain is built from TRBV29-1 and TRBJ2-7; 8 nucleotides line up with TRBD1. The junction had 6 bases not matched to a gene; V was cut back by 7 bases and J by 4 bases. The germline gives CDR1 SQVTM, CDR2 ANQGSEA. The CDR3 loop spans 12 amino acids.

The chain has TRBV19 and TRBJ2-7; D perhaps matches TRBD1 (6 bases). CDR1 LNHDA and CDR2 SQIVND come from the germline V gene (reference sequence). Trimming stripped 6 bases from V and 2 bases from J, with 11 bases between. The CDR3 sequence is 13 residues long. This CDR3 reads CASSSQGAYEQYF. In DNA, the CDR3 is TGTGCCAGTAGCTCACAGGGTGCCTACGAGCAGTACTTC.

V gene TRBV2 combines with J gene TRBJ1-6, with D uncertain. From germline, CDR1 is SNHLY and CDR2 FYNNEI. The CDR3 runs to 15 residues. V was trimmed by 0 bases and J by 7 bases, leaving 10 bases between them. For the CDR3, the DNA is TGTGCCAGCAGTGAAGCGCAGGCCGTCAATTCACCCCTCCACTTT. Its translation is CASSEAQAVNSPLHF.

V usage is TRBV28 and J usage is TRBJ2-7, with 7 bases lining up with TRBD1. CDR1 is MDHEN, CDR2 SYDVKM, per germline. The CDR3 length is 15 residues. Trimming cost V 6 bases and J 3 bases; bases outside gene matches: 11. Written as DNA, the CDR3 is TGTGCCAGCAGCGGATATACACGGACAGGCTACGAGCAGTACTTC. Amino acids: CASSGYTRTGYEQYF. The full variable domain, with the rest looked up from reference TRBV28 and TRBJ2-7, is DVKVTQSSRYLVKRTGEKVFLECVQDMDHENMFWYRQDPGLGLRLIYFSYDVKMKEKGDIPEGYSVSREKKERFSLILESASTNQTSMYLCASSGYTRTGYEQYFGPGTRLTVT.

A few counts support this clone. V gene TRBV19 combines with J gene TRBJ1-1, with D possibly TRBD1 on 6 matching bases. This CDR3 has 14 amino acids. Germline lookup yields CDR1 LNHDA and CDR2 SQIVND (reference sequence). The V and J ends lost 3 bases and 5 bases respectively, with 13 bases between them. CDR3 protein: CASSITMTGTEAFF. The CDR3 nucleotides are TGTGCCAGTAGTATCACAATGACAGGTACTGAAGCTTTCTTT.